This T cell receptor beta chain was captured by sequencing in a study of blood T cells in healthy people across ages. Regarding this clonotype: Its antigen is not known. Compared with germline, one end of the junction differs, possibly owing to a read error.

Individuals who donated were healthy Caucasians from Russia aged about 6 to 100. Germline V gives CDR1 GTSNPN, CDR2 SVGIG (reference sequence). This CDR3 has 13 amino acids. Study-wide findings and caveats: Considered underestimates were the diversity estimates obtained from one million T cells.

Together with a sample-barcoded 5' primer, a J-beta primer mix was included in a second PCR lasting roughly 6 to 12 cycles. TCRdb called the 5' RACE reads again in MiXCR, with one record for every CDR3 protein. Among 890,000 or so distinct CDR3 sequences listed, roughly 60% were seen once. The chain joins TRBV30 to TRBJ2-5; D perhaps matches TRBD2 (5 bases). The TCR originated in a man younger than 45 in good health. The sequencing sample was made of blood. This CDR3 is CACSVQSGETQYF. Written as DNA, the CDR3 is TGTGCCTGTAGTGTACAAAGCGGCGAGACCCAGTACTTC.